One and the same sample provided the 4 T cell receptor beta chains below, sequenced in a study of shared clonotypes between healthy human individuals. The assay was immunoSEQ multiplex PCR, and TCRdb's table has in-frame clones only and misses some. The data show 2.5 million or so clones, roughly nine tenths seen once. The source material was naive CD4+ T cells sorted from blood. Regarding subset: CD45RA+ positively selected. These receptors were taken from a man between 18 and 35 years old in good health.

The chain is built from TRBV6-5 and TRBJ1-2; a weak D match, TRBD1 (6 bases). The CDR3 has 15 amino acids. Germline lookup yields CDR1 MNHEY and CDR2 SVGAGI. V was clipped by 4 bases and J by 5 bases, with 17 bases between them. Here the CDR3 reads CASSSAGAGGYGYTF. The CDR3 nucleotides are TGTGCCAGCAGTTCTGCAGGGGCCGGCGGGTATGGCTACACCTTC.

V gene TRBV2 combines with J gene TRBJ1-5; the D gene is possibly TRBD1 (5 bases). Germline-derived CDR1 and CDR2 are SNHLY and FYNNEI. V was clipped by 4 bases and J by 5 bases, with 24 bases between them. The CDR3 is made up of 18 amino acids. The CDR3 DNA follows: TGTGCCAGCAGTGGGGGAACCCGTATTCCCTTGGGACATCAGCCCCAGCATTTT. Amino acid sequence: CASSGGTRIPLGHQPQHF. The full variable domain, completed using reference TRBV2 and TRBJ1-5, is EPEVTQTPSHQVTQMGQEVILRCVPISNHLYFYWYRQILGQKVEFLVSFYNNEISEKSEIFDDQFSVERPDGSNFTLKIRSTKLEDSAMYFCASSGGTRIPLGHQPQHFGDGTRLSIL.

The chain has TRBV7-9 and TRBJ2-3; 7 bases fit TRBD2. The V gene end was trimmed by 5 bases and the J gene end by 5 bases; junction bases not matched to a gene: 16. Germline lookup yields CDR1 SEHNR and CDR2 FQNEAQ (reference sequence). CDR3 length equals 17 residues. CDR3 nucleotides: TGTGCCAGCAGCCCCCGGATTGCGGGGGTCGTACTAGATACGCAGTATTTT. Translation gives CASSPRIAGVVLDTQYF.

This clone was counted a few times. The chain couples TRBV6-1 to TRBJ1-6; D might be TRBD1 (5 bases). There are 12 residues in the CDR3. Trimming cost V 6 bases and J 5 bases, with 5 bases left between them. Germline values: CDR1 MNHNS, CDR2 SASEGT. The CDR3 here is CASRQDNSPLHF. Written as DNA, the CDR3 is TGTGCCAGCAGACAGGATAATTCACCCCTCCACTTT.